This TCR beta chain was profiled in a study of T-cell memory formation after mild COVID-19. Overall study findings and caveats: Of the contracting clones, CD4+ ones lay mainly in CM and EM, and CD8+ ones in EMRA.

TCRdb re-called the 5' RACE reads with MiXCR, one entry per CDR3 protein. The data show over 50,000 distinct CDR3 sequences, approximately 9.1% seen once. CDR3 length: 17 residues. Trimming cost V 1 base and J 2 bases; bases outside gene matches: 5. The germline gives CDR1 SGHTA, CDR2 FQGNSA. This clonotype was counted at least ten times. What it binds is unknown. The sample consisted of PBMCs or a T cell subset sorted from them (not recorded which). The rearrangement joins TRBV7-2 to TRBJ2-3, with 11 positions matching TRBD2. The sequence was collected from an adult woman who had mild COVID-19 (a few samples of this study predate the infection). Cell type and time point are not known. The CDR3 protein is CASSLGTSGSYTDTQYF. CDR3 bases: TGTGCCAGCAGCTTAGGGACTAGCGGGTCTTACACAGATACGCAGTATTTT.